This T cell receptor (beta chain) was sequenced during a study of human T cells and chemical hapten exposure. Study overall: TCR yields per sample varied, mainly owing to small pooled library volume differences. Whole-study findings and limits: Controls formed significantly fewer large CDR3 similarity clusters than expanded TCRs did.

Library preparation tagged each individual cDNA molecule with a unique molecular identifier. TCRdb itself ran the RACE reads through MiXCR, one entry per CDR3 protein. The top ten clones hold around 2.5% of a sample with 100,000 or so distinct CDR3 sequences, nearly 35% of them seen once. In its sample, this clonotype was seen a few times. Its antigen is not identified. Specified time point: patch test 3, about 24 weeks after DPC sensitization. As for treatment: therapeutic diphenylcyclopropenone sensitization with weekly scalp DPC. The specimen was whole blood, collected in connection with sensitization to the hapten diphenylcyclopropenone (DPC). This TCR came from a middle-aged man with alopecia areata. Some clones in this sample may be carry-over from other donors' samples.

CDR3 region: CASSSSLGEQFF. The CDR3 region has the DNA TGTGCCAGCAGTTCCTCCCTGGGAGAGCAGTTCTTC. The chain employs TRBV2 and TRBJ2-1; D not certain. Trimming removed 5 bases from V and 10 bases from J, with 12 bases in between. Germline-derived CDR1 and CDR2 are SNHLY and FYNNEI. The CDR3 is 12 residues long.